This is a list of T cell receptor beta chains from one sample in a study of blood T cell repertoires in COVID-19. Clones were read by immunoSEQ multiplex PCR, and TCRdb kept only the in-frame ones, dropping some. The repertoire has about 380,000 clones, 88% of them found once; the top ten carry roughly 1.2%. Specimen: PBMCs or T cells enriched from blood (not recorded which). These receptors all come from a woman aged 18-35 years who had recovered from COVID-19. Each CDR3 is given with its conserved first and last residue. D genes are given only for firm matches. Not all rows give a size; the values are once, few, many and, for expanded clones, a class.

TRBV15	TRBJ2-1	TRBD2	-	CATSGRTSGGNNEQFF	TGTGCCACCAGCGGAAGAACTAGCGGGGGGAACAATGAGCAGTTCTTC
TRBV7-9	TRBJ1-1	-	-	CASSQGTEAFF	TGTGCCAGCAGCCAGGGCACTGAAGCTTTCTTT
TRBV12-3/TRBV12-4	TRBJ1-2	TRBD1	once	CAISGGPNYGYTF	TGTGCCATCTCAGGGGGCCCAAACTATGGCTACACCTTC
TRBV6-2/TRBV6-3	TRBJ2-7	-	-	CASSLAGGSSYEQYF	TGTGCCAGCAGTCTGGCCGGAGGGAGCTCCTACGAGCAGTACTTC
TRBV6-5	TRBJ1-3	-	-	CASRQASGNTIYF	TGTGCCAGCAGACAGGCCTCTGGAAACACCATATATTTT
TRBV25-1	TRBJ1-3	TRBD1	-	CASRQTGGRGNTIYF	TGTGCCAGCAGACAAACAGGGGGCCGAGGAAACACCATATATTTT
TRBV6-5	TRBJ1-1	-	-	CASSWLQSMNTEAFF	TGTGCCAGCAGTTGGCTACAGAGCATGAACACTGAAGCTTTCTTT
TRBV3-1/TRBV3-2	TRBJ1-2	-	-	CASSQVSTGTYGYTF	TGTGCCAGCAGCCAAGTATCAACAGGGACGTATGGCTACACCTTC
TRBV12-3/TRBV12-4	TRBJ1-2	-	-	CASSPAARDGYTF	TGTGCCAGCAGTCCAGCAGCCAGGGATGGCTACACCTTC
TRBV25-1	TRBJ1-5	-	once	CASSAGHSNQPQHF	TGTGCCAGCAGTGCGGGACATAGCAATCAGCCCCAGCATTTT
TRBV30	TRBJ1-2	-	-	CAWSILTGVNYGYTF	TGTGCCTGGAGTATCCTAACGGGAGTTAACTATGGCTACACCTTC
TRBV29-1	TRBJ1-2	TRBD1	-	CSVRDREMNGYTF	TGCAGCGTCAGGGACAGGGAGATGAATGGCTACACCTTC
TRBV6-5	TRBJ1-1	-	-	CASRSREPEAFF	TGTGCCAGCCGTTCCCGGGAACCTGAAGCTTTCTTT
TRBV7-3	TRBJ1-2	TRBD1	-	CASSSGQGDYGYTF	TGTGCCAGCAGCTCAGGACAGGGCGACTATGGCTACACCTTC
TRBV27	TRBJ1-3	-	-	CASRKTGHSGNTIYF	TGTGCCAGCAGGAAGACAGGTCACTCTGGAAACACCATATATTTT
TRBV5-1	TRBJ1-4	-	-	CASSLVAWEEFGNEKLFF	TGCGCCAGCAGCTTGGTTGCGTGGGAGGAATTTGGTAATGAAAAACTGTTTTTT
TRBV7-2	TRBJ1-1	-	-	CASSSRVDTEAFF	TGTGCCAGCAGCTCCAGGGTTGACACTGAAGCTTTCTTT
TRBV4-3	TRBJ1-4	TRBD1	few	CASRQDRGRNEKLFF	TGCGCCAGCAGACAGGACAGGGGGCGTAATGAAAAACTGTTTTTT
TRBV20-1	TRBJ1-5	-	few	CSASGHRASNQPQHF	TGCAGTGCTAGTGGCCACAGGGCGAGCAATCAGCCCCAGCATTTT
TRBV11-3	TRBJ2-3	TRBD2	-	CASSSGGGGSTDTQYF	TGTGCCAGCAGCTCAGGCGGGGGAGGGTCCACAGATACGCAGTATTTT
TRBV12-3/TRBV12-4	TRBJ1-5	-	-	CASTSGDQPQHF	TGTGCCAGCACCTCGGGGGACCAGCCCCAGCATTTT
TRBV13	TRBJ2-2	TRBD2	-	CASSLGETSGATGELFF	TGTGCCAGCAGCCTCGGGGAGACTAGCGGGGCCACCGGGGAGCTGTTTTTT
TRBV27	TRBJ2-1	-	-	CASSFRVPYNEQFF	TGTGCCAGCAGTTTCAGGGTCCCCTACAATGAGCAGTTCTTC
TRBV2	TRBJ2-3	TRBD1	few	CASSGTGRSADTQYF	TGTGCCAGCAGTGGGACAGGGCGTTCCGCAGATACGCAGTATTTT
TRBV7-8	TRBJ1-5	-	-	CASSPHTPNQPQHF	TGTGCCAGCAGCCCACACACCCCCAATCAGCCCCAGCATTTT
TRBV4-2	TRBJ2-3	-	once	CASSQDRRIGGTDTQYF	TGTGCCAGCAGCCAAGATCGGAGGATCGGCGGGACAGATACGCAGTATTTT
TRBV21-1	TRBJ2-1	-	-	CASSVSRTGSTLIF	TGTGCCAGCAGCGTGAGTCGGACAGGGAGCACCCTCATCTTC
TRBV3-1/TRBV3-2	TRBJ1-1	-	once	CASSQSDLATGEAFF	TGTGCCAGCAGCCAAAGTGATCTCGCCACAGGAGAAGCTTTCTTT
TRBV5-1	TRBJ2-3	-	-	CASSLEDSSTDTQYF	TGCGCCAGCAGCTTGGAGGACAGCTCTACAGATACGCAGTATTTT
TRBV28	TRBJ1-5	-	-	CASSFGQPQHF	TGTGCCAGCAGTTTCGGTCAGCCCCAGCATTTT
TRBV20-1	TRBJ1-6	TRBD1	-	CSASQGAGSPLHF	TGCAGTGCTAGTCAGGGGGCAGGATCACCCCTCCACTTT
TRBV7-9	TRBJ2-7	TRBD1	-	CASSIQGINEQYF	TGTGCCAGCAGCATACAGGGGATCAACGAGCAGTACTTC
TRBV10-2	TRBJ2-3	-	-	CASSDIADSSTDTQYF	TGCGCCAGCAGTGACATAGCGGACTCTAGCACAGATACGCAGTATTTT
TRBV27	TRBJ1-2	TRBD1	-	CASMGVGQAIYGYTF	TGTGCCAGCATGGGGGTCGGACAGGCCATATATGGCTACACCTTC
TRBV7-9	TRBJ2-3	-	-	CASSLAGGPGDTQYF	TGTGCCAGCAGCTTAGCGGGGGGGCCAGGGGATACGCAGTATTTT
TRBV24-1	TRBJ2-3	-	-	CATSDSPPRDTQYF	TGTGCCACCAGTGATTCACCGCCCCGGGATACGCAGTATTTT
TRBV6-5	TRBJ2-1	TRBD2	-	CASSTGLAIGNEQFF	TGTGCCAGCTCCACGGGACTAGCGATTGGCAATGAGCAGTTCTTC
TRBV5-1	TRBJ2-7	TRBD1	-	CASSSTGQGNYEQYF	TGCGCCAGCAGCTCAACAGGACAGGGGAACTACGAGCAGTACTTC
TRBV7-2	TRBJ2-2	-	-	CASSLDIYTGELFF	TGTGCCAGCAGCTTAGACATTTACACCGGGGAGCTGTTTTTT
TRBV14	TRBJ2-1	-	-	CASGGGRPYNEQFF	TGTGCCAGCGGGGGGGGCAGACCCTACAATGAGCAGTTCTTC
TRBV5-1	TRBJ2-2	-	-	CASSLNTGELFF	TGCGCCAGCAGCCTTAACACCGGGGAGCTGTTTTTT
TRBV9	TRBJ1-1	-	-	CASTLSWGDTEAFF	TGTGCCAGCACCCTCTCGTGGGGGGACACTGAAGCTTTCTTT
TRBV18	TRBJ2-4	TRBD1	-	CASSPGQGGNVQYF	TGTGCCAGCTCTCCGGGACAGGGCGGCAACGTTCAGTACTTC
TRBV5-1	TRBJ2-5	-	-	CASSLDRTETQYF	TGCGCCAGCAGCTTGGACAGGACGGAGACCCAGTACTTC
TRBV10-1	TRBJ2-7	-	-	CASSDGAHLREQYF	TGCGCCAGCAGTGACGGAGCGCACCTGCGCGAGCAGTACTTC
TRBV18	TRBJ1-2	-	-	CASSPGDRNYGYTF	TGTGCCAGCTCACCAGGAGACCGTAACTATGGCTACACCTTC